The 26 T cell receptor beta chains in this list originate from one sample, sequenced in a study of cytomegalovirus exposure and HLA in healthy donors. The PCR used 60 Vbeta and 13 Jbeta primers. TCRdb keeps only in-frame clones here, not all; method: immunoSEQ multiplex PCR. Recorded for this sample: approximately 27,000 clones. The sample comprised PBMCs. All receptors come from a man aged 25 to 40 in good health and CMV-seronegative.

V is TRBV4-2 and J is TRBJ2-6; maybe TRBD1 (6 bases). The V gene's germline CDR1 is LGHNA and CDR2 YNFKEQ. CDR3 length: 17 amino acids. The V end was cut by 0 bases, the J end by 0 bases, with 9 bases between. CDR3 loop: CASSQDQGSSGANVLTF. CDR3 in DNA: TGTGCCAGCAGCCAAGATCAGGGGAGCTCTGGGGCCAACGTCCTGACTTTC.

This rearrangement joins TRBV4-1 to TRBJ2-1; 8 bases map to TRBD2. This CDR3 spans 16 amino acids. Germline V lookup: CDR1 MGHRA, CDR2 YSYEKL. The trim removed 1 base at V and 9 bases at J, leaving 11 bases unmatched. The CDR3: CASSQVADGLAGEQFF. The CDR3, as DNA: TGCGCCAGCAGCCAAGTGGCCGATGGACTAGCCGGTGAGCAGTTCTTC.

The chain uses TRBV11-3 and TRBJ2-3; TRBD1 aligns across 10 bases. Germline-derived CDR1 and CDR2 are SGHNT and YENEEA. CDR3 length: 14 amino acids. V was clipped by 0 bases and J by 9 bases; unmatched bases: 3. DNA of the CDR3: TGTGCCAGCAGCTTAGACCCGGACAGGGGGACGCAGTATTTT. As protein: CASSLDPDRGTQYF.

CDR3 loop: CASSWQGGQGSYEQYF. CDR3 bases: TGTGCCAGCAGCTGGCAGGGGGGTCAGGGCTCCTACGAGCAGTACTTC. The chain combines TRBV7-2 with TRBJ2-7; possible D gene TRBD1, 7 bases. This CDR3 region has 16 residues. Trimming pared 4 bases from V and 0 bases from J, leaving 16 bases between. Germline V gene data show CDR1 as SGHTA and CDR2 as FQGNSA.

This chain uses TRBV6-5 with TRBJ2-1; tentative D call: TRBD2 (5 bases). This CDR3 spans 15 amino acids. The V end lost 2 bases, the J end lost 3 bases, and 11 bases lay between the germline ends. Per germline, CDR1 MNHEY and CDR2 SVGAGI. The CDR3 sequence: CASSYQPGGYNEQFF. Here the CDR3 DNA reads TGTGCCAGCAGTTACCAGCCAGGAGGCTACAATGAGCAGTTCTTC.

The chain combines TRBV9 with TRBJ2-2, with a tentative D call TRBD1 (6 bases). V lost 3 bases, J lost 4 bases, and 16 bases lay in between. Germline CDR1 is SGDLS and CDR2 is YYNGEE. The CDR3 consists of 16 residues. DNA for the CDR3: TGTGCCAGCAGCGAACAGGGTCTGGCGACCACCGGGGAGCTGTTTTTT. It translates to CASSEQGLATTGELFF.

This chain links TRBV18 with TRBJ2-3; 8 positions agree with TRBD2. Germline CDR1 is KGHSH and CDR2 is LQKENI. Losses at the gene ends were 5 bases for V and 5 bases for J; bases not matched to a gene: 3. The CDR3 is 13 amino acids. The CDR3 DNA sequence: TGTGCCAGCTCATCGGGACTAGAAGATACGCAGTATTTT. Translating gives CASSSGLEDTQYF.

V gene TRBV2 combines with J gene TRBJ1-2, with 11 bases lining up with TRBD1. Germline V gene lookup returns CDR1 SNHLY and CDR2 FYNNEI. This CDR3 is built from 11 residues. J gave up 12 bases and V 6 bases, and 3 bases lay outside the gene matches. The CDR3 region has the DNA TGTGCCAGCAGCGGACAGGGGGCCCACACCTTC. Protein product: CASSGQGAHTF.

This rearrangement joins TRBV28 to TRBJ2-5; 7 bases are a match to TRBD1. The germline V gene has CDR1 MDHEN and CDR2 SYDVKM. V lost 6 bases to trimming and J lost 6 bases; unmatched junction nucleotides: 7. The CDR3 is made up of 13 amino acids. CDR3 amino acids: CASSRSGGQTQYF. CDR3 in DNA: TGTGCCAGCAGCCGATCAGGGGGTCAGACCCAGTACTTC.

The chain joins TRBV19 to TRBJ2-7, with D tentatively TRBD1 (5 bases). The V gene lost 5 bases and the J gene lost 4 bases, with 12 bases spanning the gap. CDR3 length equals 13 residues. Germline V gene sequence: CDR1 LNHDA, CDR2 SQIVND (reference sequence). CDR3 region: CASSLQGGYEQYF. In DNA, the CDR3 is TGTGCCAGTAGTCTCCAGGGTGGGTACGAGCAGTACTTC.

The chain carries TRBV18 and TRBJ1-4; 9 bases line up with TRBD1. This CDR3 has 14 residues. CDR1 is KGHSH and CDR2 is LQKENI in the germline V gene. Unmatched junction bases numbered 4, after V lost 4 bases and J lost 7 bases. DNA of the CDR3: TGTGCCAGCTCACTCGGGACAGGGAGTGAAAAACTGTTTTTT. Translated, it gives CASSLGTGSEKLFF.

The chain couples TRBV18 to TRBJ2-5; a weak D match, TRBD2 (6 bases). Germline assignment: CDR1 KGHSH and CDR2 LQKENI. The V end lost 2 bases, the J end lost 2 bases, and 6 bases lay between the germline ends. CDR3 size: 13 residues. The CDR3 sequence is CASSPAGQETQYF. CDR3 nucleotide sequence: TGTGCCAGCTCACCAGCGGGACAAGAGACCCAGTACTTC.

V gene TRBV18 combines with J gene TRBJ1-4; 10 bases line up with TRBD1. The CDR3 length is 16 residues. V was clipped by 3 bases and J by 6 bases; unmatched bases: 7. Germline CDR1 reads KGHSH; CDR2 reads LQKENI. Written as DNA, the CDR3 is TGTGCCAGCTCACCTGTCCGGACAGGGGGACATGAAAAACTGTTTTTT. This codes for CASSPVRTGGHEKLFF.

The chain uses TRBV30 and TRBJ1-2; 8 bases are a match to TRBD1. Germline CDR1 reads GTSNPN; CDR2 reads SVGIG (reference sequence). This CDR3 spans 11 amino acids. Written as DNA, the CDR3 is TGTGCTGCAGACAGGGGACTTGACTACACCTTC. Protein product: CAADRGLDYTF.

The V and J genes are TRBV6-5 and TRBJ2-1; D unresolved. CDR1 and CDR2 from the germline V gene are MNHEY and SVGAGI. Trimming pared 7 bases from V and 8 bases from J, leaving 18 bases between. The CDR3 has 14 amino acids. The chain's CDR3 is CASTPIPRSDEQFF. The CDR3 nucleotides read TGTGCCAGCACCCCAATCCCCCGCAGCGATGAGCAGTTCTTC.

The chain has TRBV28 and TRBJ2-7; 8 nucleotides line up with TRBD1. CDR1 is MDHEN and CDR2 is SYDVKM in the germline V gene. The CDR3 totals 14 residues. The V and J ends lost 10 bases and 3 bases, in that order; junction bases with no gene match: 11. CDR3 region: CATRGTGDLYEQYF. The CDR3, as DNA: TGTGCCACCCGGGGGACAGGTGATCTCTACGAGCAGTACTTC.

V is TRBV19 and J is TRBJ1-3, with D uncertain. CDR1 is LNHDA, CDR2 SQIVND, per germline (reference sequence). There are 14 residues in the CDR3. The ends were cut back, 7 bases at V and 0 bases at J, with 10 bases in the middle. The CDR3 nucleotides are TGTGCCAGTATACGGTATTCCTCTGGAAACACCATATATTTT. This translates into CASIRYSSGNTIYF. The complete variable domain, with remaining parts taken from reference TRBV19 and TRBJ1-3, reads DGGITQSPKYLFRKEGQNVTLSCEQNLNHDAMYWYRQDPGQGLRLIYYSQIVNDFQKGDIAEGYSVSREKKESFPLTVTSAQKNPTAFYLCASIRYSSGNTIYFGEGSWLTVV.

V and J are TRBV4-1 and TRBJ2-5; TRBD1 agrees at 9 bases. This CDR3 spans 15 amino acids. Germline V gives CDR1 MGHRA, CDR2 YSYEKL. Trimming took 8 bases from V and 2 from J; bases not matched to a gene: 9. CDR3 DNA sequence: TGCGCCAGCTCAAGTTCGGGACAGGGACAAGAGACCCAGTACTTC. Its protein is CASSSSGQGQETQYF.

The chain joins TRBV11-3 to TRBJ1-3, with 7 bases identical to TRBD1. The CDR3 is 14 amino acids. Per the germline V gene, CDR1 is SGHNT and CDR2 is YENEEA. Unmatched junction bases numbered 5, after V lost 5 bases and J lost 4 bases. Written as DNA, the CDR3 is TGTGCCAGCAGCCCCGGACAGGTCGGAAACACCATATATTTT. It yields the protein CASSPGQVGNTIYF.

The gene calls are TRBV10-3 and TRBJ2-6, with 8 bases matching TRBD1. The V and J ends lost 7 bases and 0 bases, in that order; junction bases with no gene match: 11. The CDR3 has 18 amino acids. Germline loops: CDR1 ENHRY, CDR2 SYGVKD. The CDR3 DNA reads TGTGCCATCACTCCCGACAGGGGAGAAATCTCTGGGGCCAACGTCCTGACTTTC. Its translation: CAITPDRGEISGANVLTF.

The chain carries TRBV4-1 and TRBJ2-1; 8 bases align to TRBD2. After removal of 5 bases from V and 4 bases from J, the junction contained 7 bases not matched to a gene. CDR1 and CDR2 from the germline V gene are MGHRA and YSYEKL. The CDR3 runs to 15 residues. This CDR3 is CASSFSGALYNEQFF. The CDR3 DNA is TGCGCCAGCAGCTTTAGCGGGGCCCTTTACAATGAGCAGTTCTTC.

The rearrangement uses TRBV29-1 and TRBJ2-3; 13 bases fit TRBD2. Per germline, CDR1 SQVTM and CDR2 ANQGSEA. There are 14 residues in the CDR3. V was clipped by 6 bases and J by 6 bases; unmatched bases: 6. This chain's CDR3 is CSVAGTSGIDTQYF. CDR3 nucleotide sequence: TGCAGCGTCGCCGGGACTAGCGGGATCGATACGCAGTATTTT.

With regard to this clone: One junction end disagrees with the germline gene, perhaps due to a read error. The chain is built from TRBV5-6 and TRBJ1-1; D gene uncertain. CDR1 SGHDT and CDR2 YYEEEE come from the germline V gene. The CDR3 runs to 16 residues. The DNA for the CDR3 is TGTGCCAGCAGCCCCGGAGATTGGTACAAACACACTAAAGCTTTCTTT. Protein: CASSPGDWYKHTKAFF.

This sequence joins TRBV5-1 and TRBJ2-3; 9 nucleotides match TRBD2. The CDR3 loop spans 19 amino acids. The V gene end was trimmed by 4 bases and the J gene end by 3 bases; junction bases not matched to a gene: 18. Germline V gene data show CDR1 as SGHRS and CDR2 as YFSETQ. CDR3 in amino acids: CASSPRLLAGLARTDTQYF. DNA of the CDR3: TGCGCCAGCAGCCCCCGTCTCCTAGCGGGGCTGGCGAGGACAGATACGCAGTATTTT.

This clone registers medium-sized (0.01 to 0.1%) by frequency. V gene TRBV7-9 combines with J gene TRBJ1-1, with D perhaps TRBD1 (6 bases). Germline V gene lookup returns CDR1 SEHNR and CDR2 FQNEAQ (reference sequence). There are 14 residues in the CDR3. V was cut by 5 bases and J by 1 base, with 11 bases left in between. This CDR3 reads CASSLRQENTEAFF. In nucleotides, the CDR3 is TGTGCCAGCAGCCTCCGACAGGAGAACACTGAAGCTTTCTTT.

This chain links TRBV7-9 with TRBJ2-7; perhaps TRBD1 as D (6 bases). CDR1 and CDR2 from the germline V gene are SEHNR and FQNEAQ (reference sequence). The CDR3 loop spans 14 amino acids. Trimming took 4 bases from V and 6 from J, leaving 16 bases between them. CDR3 residues: CASSSRDNLGEQYF. In DNA form, the CDR3 reads TGTGCCAGCAGCTCCAGGGACAACTTAGGCGAGCAGTACTTC.